The present TCR beta chain was sequenced within a study of beta chain features in type 1 diabetes. Study at large: Healthy donors, compared against patients, showed similar age, gender and cell yields. Examination spanned 100 million to 130 million sorted cells from all samples. Study-wide results and caveats: Cells with high TCR expression could be over-represented when cDNA is sequenced. Shortening that was moderate but significant affected the TCRB CDR3s of Type 1 diabetes patients in all four CD4+ subsets. Whether TCRB rearrangement is influenced by HLA type was left unresolved in this analysis.

Every isolated RNA sample was fully reverse transcribed, so sequencing captured expressed TCRB transcripts. The table came from immunoSEQ multiplex PCR; TCRdb's copy has only in-frame clones and leaves some out. The sample includes about 270,000 clones, 13% to 15% seen only once; the top ten take roughly 0.018%. The length of the CDR3 is 15 residues. Germline assignment: CDR1 LGHNA and CDR2 YNFKEQ. The J segment lost 5 bases and the V segment lost 1 base, leaving 3 bases of the junction unmatched. This clone was seen a few times. Its target is not known. Source material: naive CD4+ T cells from blood. This receptor was identified in a man aged 25 to 40 with type 1 diabetes. The chain joins TRBV4-2 to TRBJ1-4; 8 bases match TRBD1. DNA of the CDR3: TGTGCCAGCAGCCAAGGGAGGACAGGGAATGAAAAACTGTTTTTT. Translating gives CASSQGRTGNEKLFF.